This T cell receptor beta chain was sequenced in a study of OX40 agonist ivuxolimab in advanced cancers. Study-wide points: Expanded clones belonging to CD8+ T cells outnumbered, on average, those of CD4+.

The assay was immunoSEQ multiplex PCR, and TCRdb's table has in-frame clones only and misses some. The table shows about 95,000 clones, with roughly 90% occurring only once. The V segment lost 1 base and the J segment 6 bases; nucleotides outside the gene matches: 15. CDR3 length: 17 amino acids. CDR1 is MGHRA and CDR2 is YSYEKL in the germline V gene. Concerning this clone itself: Antigen: not known.

The V and J genes are TRBV4-1 and TRBJ2-7, with TRBD1 matching 7 bases. This receptor was obtained from an adult with an advanced solid tumor such as melanoma, head and neck, liver or kidney cancer. Here the sequenced sample was CD4+ or CD8+ T cells sorted from blood, taken in a trial of the OX40 agonist ivuxolimab. The CDR3 nucleotides are TGCGCCAGCAGCCAAGCTACCCCGGGGACAGCGATCCTCGAGCAGTACTTC. Translated, it gives CASSQATPGTAILEQYF.